This T cell receptor beta chain derives from a study of T cells in Graves' hyperthyroidism and ophthalmopathy. Study-level points and caveats: The model made its ophthalmopathy prediction, and onset followed a median approximately 6 months later.

Unmatched junction bases numbered 1, after V lost 0 bases and J lost 4 bases. CDR3 length: 14 residues. CDR1 is SGHRS, CDR2 YFSETQ, per germline. Clinical symptoms, serum thyroxine, TRAb, thyroid ultrasound and orbital computed tomography established diagnosis. The table lists this clonotype with many counts. Antigen: not known. TCR beta CDR3 sequences were amplified from RNA transcripts. A set of HTBI primers served as the primers for a first-round RT-PCR of the TCR CDR3. TCRdb processed the multiplex PCR reads anew with MiXCR; each CDR3 protein has one entry. The table shows a few hundred thousand distinct CDR3 sequences, with approximately 44% occurring only once.

This TCR derives from a woman between 18 and 29 years old with Graves' hyperthyroidism. This chain uses TRBV5-1 with TRBJ2-7; TRBD1 aligns across 10 bases. The sample was peripheral blood or thyroid tissue (not recorded which). The CDR3 DNA reads TGCGCCAGCAGCTTGGGGGGACAGGGGTACGAGCAGTACTTC. Translated: CASSLGGQGYEQYF. The full variable domain, with the rest looked up from reference TRBV5-1 and TRBJ2-7, is KAGVTQTPRYLIKTRGQQVTLSCSPISGHRSVSWYQQTPGQGLQFLFEYFSETQRNKGNFPGRFSGRQFSNSRSEMNVSTLELGDSALYLCASSLGGQGYEQYFGPGTRLTVT.